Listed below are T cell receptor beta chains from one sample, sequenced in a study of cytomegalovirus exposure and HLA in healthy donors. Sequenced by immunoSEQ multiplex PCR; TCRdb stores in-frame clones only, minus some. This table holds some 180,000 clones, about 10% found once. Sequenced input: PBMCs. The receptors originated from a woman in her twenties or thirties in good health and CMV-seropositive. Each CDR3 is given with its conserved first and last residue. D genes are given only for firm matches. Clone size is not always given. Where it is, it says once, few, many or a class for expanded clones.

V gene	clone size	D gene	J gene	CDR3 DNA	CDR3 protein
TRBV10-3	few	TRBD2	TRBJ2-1	TGTGCTTCTCGGGGGGAGGGCCTCGATGAGCAGTTCTTC	CASRGEGLDEQFF
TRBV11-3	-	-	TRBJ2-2	TGTGCCAGCAGCAGACACGGAGGGTATTCCGGGGAGCTGTTTTTT	CASSRHGGYSGELFF
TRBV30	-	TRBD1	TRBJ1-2	TGTGCCTGGAGTCCACCCGACAGGGCCTATGGCTACACCTTC	CAWSPPDRAYGYTF
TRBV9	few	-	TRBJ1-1	TGTGCCAGCAGCGTAGGGGGGACTGCTATCACTGAAGCTTTCTTT	CASSVGGTAITEAFF
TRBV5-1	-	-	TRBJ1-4	TGCGCCAGCAGCTTCCGGGAATTCAATGAAAAACTGTTTTTT	CASSFREFNEKLFF
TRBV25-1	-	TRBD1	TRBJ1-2	TGTGCCAGCAGGATAACGGGACAGGGTGGCGGCTACACCTTC	CASRITGQGGGYTF
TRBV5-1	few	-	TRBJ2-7	TGCGCCAGCAGCTTGGGCCCCGAGCGGAGCTCCTACGAGCAGTACTTC	CASSLGPERSSYEQYF
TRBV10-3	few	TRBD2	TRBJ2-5	TGTGCCATCGCAGCGGGAGGGTATGAGACCCAGTACTTC	CAIAAGGYETQYF
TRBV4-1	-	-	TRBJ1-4	TGCGCCAGCAGCCCCACCCGTACGAAAGGGGGGGGAGAAAAACTGTTTTTT	CASSPTRTKGGGEKLFF
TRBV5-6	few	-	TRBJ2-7	TGTGCCAGCAGCTTGGACGGGAGCTCCTACGAGCAGTACTTC	CASSLDGSSYEQYF